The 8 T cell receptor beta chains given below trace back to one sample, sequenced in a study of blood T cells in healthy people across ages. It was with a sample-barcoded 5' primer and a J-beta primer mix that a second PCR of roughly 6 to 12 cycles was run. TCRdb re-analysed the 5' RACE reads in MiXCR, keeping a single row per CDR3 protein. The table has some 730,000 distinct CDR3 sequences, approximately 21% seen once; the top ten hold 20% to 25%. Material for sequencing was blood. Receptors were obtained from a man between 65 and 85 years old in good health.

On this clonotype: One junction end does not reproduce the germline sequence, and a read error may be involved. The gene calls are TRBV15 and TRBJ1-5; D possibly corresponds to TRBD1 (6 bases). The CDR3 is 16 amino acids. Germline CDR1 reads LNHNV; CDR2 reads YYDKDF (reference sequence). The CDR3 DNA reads TGTGCCACCGGCAGAGTTAGTGGGGGGCGGTTACAGCTCCAGCATTTT. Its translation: CATGRVSGGRLQLQHF.

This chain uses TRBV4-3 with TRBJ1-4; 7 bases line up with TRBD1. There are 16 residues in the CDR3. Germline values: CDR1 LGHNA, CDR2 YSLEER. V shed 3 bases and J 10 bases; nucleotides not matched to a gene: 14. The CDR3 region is CASSHAAGQALRKLFF. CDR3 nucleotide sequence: TGCGCCAGCAGCCATGCAGCCGGACAGGCTTTGAGAAAACTGTTTTTT.

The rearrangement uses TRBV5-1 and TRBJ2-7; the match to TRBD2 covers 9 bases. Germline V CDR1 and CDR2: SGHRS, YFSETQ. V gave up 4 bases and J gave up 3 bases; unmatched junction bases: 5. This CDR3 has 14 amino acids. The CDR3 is CASSAPSGNYEQYF. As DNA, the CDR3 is TGCGCCAGCAGCGCGCCTAGCGGGAACTACGAGCAGTACTTC.

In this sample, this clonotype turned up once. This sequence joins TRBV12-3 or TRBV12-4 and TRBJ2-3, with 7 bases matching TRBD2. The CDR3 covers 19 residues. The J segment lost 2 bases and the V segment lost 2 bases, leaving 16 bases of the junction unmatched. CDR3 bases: TGTGCCAGCAGTTTAAACCCCAGTCTGGCGGGGGTTTCCACAGATACGCAGTATTTT. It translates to CASSLNPSLAGVSTDTQYF.

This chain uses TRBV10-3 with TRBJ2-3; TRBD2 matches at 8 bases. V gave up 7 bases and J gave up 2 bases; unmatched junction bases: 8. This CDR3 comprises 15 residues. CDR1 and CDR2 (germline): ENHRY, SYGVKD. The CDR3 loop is CAIMRDSGVTDTQYF. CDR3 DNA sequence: TGTGCCATCATGCGGGATAGCGGGGTCACAGATACGCAGTATTTT.

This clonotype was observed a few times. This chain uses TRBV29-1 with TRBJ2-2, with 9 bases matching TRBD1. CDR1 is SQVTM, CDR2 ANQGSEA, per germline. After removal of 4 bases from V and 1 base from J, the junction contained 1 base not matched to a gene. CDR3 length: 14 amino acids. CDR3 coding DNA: TGCAGCGTTGGACAGGGGGTGAACACCGGGGAGCTGTTTTTT. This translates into CSVGQGVNTGELFF.

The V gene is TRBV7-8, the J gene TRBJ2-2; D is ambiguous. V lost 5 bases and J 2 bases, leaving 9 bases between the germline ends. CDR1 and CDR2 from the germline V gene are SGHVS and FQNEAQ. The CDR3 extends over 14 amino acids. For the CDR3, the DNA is TGTGCCAGCAGCCCAAGTCCAAACACCGGGGAGCTGTTTTTT. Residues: CASSPSPNTGELFF.

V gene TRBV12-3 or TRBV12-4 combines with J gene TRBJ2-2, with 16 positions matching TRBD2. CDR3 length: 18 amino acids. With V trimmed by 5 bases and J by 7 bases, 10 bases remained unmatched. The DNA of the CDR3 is TGTGCCAGCAGTCAGACCGGGACTAGCGGGGGGGATGGCGGGGAGCTGTTTTTT. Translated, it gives CASSQTGTSGGDGGELFF.